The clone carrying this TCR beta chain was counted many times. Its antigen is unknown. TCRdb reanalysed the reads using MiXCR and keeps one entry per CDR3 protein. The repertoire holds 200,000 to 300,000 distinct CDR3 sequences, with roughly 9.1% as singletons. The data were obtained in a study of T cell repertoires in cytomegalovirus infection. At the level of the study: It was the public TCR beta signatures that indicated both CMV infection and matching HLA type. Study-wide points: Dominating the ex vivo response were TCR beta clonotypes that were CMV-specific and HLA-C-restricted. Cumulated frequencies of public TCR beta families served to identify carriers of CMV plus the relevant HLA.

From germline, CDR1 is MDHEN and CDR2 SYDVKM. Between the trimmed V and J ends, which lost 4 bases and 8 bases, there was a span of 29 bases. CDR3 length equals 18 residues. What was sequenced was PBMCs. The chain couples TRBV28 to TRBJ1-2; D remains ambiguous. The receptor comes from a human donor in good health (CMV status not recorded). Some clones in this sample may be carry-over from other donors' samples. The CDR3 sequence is CASSSTLAKRVERKGYTF. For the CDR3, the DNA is TGTGCCAGCAGTTCCACGCTAGCAAAAAGGGTGGAACGGAAAGGCTACACCTTC.